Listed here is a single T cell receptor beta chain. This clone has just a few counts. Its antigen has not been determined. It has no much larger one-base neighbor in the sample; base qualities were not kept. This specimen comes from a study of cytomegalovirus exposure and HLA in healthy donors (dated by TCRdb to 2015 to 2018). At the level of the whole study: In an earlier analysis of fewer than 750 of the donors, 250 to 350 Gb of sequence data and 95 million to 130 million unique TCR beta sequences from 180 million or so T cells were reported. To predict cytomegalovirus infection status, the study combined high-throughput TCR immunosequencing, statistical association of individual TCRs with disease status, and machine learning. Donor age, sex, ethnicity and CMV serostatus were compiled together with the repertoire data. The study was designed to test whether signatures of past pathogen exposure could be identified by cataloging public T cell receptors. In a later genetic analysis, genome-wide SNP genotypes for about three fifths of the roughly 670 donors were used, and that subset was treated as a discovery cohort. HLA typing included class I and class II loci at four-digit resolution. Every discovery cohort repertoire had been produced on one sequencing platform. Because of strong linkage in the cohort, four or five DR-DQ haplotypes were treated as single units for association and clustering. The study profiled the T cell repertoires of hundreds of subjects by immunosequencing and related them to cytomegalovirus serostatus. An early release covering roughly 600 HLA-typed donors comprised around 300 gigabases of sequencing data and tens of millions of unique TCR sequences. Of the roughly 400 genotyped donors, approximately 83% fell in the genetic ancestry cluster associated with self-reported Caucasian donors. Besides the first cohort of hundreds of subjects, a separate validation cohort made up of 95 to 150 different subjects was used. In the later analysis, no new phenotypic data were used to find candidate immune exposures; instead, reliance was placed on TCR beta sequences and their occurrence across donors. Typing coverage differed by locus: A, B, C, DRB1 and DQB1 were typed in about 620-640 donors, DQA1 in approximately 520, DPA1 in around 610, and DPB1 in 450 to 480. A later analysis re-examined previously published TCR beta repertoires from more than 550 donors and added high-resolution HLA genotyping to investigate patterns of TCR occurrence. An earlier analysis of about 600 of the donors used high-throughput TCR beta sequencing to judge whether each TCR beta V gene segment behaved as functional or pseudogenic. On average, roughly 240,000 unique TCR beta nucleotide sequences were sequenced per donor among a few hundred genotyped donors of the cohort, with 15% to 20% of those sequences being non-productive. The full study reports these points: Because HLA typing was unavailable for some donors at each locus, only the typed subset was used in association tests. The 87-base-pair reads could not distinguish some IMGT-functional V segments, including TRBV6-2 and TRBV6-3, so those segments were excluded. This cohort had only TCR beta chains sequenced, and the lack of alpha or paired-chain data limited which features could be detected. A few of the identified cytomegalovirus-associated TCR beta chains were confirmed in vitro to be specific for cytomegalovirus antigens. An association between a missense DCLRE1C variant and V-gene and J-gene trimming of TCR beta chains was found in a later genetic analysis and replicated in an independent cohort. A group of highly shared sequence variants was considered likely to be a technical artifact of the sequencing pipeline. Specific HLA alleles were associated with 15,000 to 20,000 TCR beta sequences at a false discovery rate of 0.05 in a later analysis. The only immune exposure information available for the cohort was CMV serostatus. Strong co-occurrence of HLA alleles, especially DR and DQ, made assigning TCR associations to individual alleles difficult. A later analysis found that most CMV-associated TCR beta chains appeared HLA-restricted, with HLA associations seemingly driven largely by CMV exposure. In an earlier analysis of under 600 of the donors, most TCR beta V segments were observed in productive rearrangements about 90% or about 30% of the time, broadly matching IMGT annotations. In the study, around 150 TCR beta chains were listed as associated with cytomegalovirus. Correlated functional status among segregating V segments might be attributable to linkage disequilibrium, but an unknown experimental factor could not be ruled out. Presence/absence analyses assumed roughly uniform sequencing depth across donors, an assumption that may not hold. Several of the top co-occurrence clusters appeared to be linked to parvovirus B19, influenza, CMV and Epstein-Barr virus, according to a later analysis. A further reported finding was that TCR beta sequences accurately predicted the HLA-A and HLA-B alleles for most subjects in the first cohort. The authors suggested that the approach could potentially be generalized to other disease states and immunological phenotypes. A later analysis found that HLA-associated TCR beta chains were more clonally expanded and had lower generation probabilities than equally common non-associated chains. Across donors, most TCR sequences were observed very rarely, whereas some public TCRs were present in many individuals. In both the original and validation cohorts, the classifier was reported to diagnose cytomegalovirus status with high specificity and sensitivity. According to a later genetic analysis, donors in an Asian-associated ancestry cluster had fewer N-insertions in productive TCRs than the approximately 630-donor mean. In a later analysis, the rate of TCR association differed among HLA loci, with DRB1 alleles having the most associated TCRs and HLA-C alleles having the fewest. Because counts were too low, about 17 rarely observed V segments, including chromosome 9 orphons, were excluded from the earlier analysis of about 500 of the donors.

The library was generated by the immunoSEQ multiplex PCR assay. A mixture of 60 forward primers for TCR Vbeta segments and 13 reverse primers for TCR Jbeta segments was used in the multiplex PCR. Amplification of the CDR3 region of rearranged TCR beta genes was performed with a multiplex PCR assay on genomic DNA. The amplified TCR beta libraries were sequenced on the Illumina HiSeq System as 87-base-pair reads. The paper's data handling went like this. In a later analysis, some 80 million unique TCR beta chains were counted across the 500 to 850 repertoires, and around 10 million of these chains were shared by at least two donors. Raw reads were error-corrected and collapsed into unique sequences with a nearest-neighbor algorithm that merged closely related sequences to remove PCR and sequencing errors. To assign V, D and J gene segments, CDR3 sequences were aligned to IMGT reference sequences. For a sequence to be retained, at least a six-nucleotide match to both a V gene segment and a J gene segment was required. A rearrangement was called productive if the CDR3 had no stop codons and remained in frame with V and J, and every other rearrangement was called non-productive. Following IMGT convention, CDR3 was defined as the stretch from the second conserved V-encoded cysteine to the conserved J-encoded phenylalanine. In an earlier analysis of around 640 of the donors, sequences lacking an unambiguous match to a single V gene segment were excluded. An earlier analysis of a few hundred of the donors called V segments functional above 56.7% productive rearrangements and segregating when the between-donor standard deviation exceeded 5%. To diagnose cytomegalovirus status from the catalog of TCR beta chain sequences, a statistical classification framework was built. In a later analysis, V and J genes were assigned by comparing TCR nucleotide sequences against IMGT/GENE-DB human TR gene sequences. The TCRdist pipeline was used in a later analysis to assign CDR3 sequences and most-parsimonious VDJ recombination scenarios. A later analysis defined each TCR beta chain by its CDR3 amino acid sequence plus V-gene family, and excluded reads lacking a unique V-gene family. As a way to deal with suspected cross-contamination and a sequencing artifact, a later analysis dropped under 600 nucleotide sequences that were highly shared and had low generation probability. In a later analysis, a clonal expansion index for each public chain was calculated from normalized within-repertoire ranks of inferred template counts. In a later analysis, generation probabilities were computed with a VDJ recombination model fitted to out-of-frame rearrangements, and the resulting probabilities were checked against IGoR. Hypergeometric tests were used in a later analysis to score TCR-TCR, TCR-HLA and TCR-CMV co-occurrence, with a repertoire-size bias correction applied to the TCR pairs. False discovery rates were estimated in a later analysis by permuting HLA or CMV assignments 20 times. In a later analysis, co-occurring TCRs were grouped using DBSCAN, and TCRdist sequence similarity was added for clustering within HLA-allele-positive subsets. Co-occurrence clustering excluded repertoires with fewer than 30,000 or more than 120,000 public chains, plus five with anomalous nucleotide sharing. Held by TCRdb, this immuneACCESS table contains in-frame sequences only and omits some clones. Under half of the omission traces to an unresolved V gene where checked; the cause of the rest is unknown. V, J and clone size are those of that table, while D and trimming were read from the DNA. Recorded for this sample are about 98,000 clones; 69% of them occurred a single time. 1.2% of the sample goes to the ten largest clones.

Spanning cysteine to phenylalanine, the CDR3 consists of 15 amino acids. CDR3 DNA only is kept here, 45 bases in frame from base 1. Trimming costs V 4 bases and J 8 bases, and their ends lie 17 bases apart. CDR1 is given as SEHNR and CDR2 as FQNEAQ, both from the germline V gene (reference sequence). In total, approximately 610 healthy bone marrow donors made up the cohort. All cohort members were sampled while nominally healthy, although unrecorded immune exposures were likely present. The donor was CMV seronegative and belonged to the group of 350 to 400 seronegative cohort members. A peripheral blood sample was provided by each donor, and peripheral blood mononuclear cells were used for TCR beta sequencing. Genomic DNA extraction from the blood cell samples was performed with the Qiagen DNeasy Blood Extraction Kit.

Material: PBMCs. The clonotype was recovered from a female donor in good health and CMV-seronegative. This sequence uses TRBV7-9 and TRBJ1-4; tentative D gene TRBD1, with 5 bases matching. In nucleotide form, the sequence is TGTGCCAGCAGCTATGGTTTAGGGGCTCGGGAAAAACTGTTTTTT. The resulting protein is CASSYGLGAREKLFF.